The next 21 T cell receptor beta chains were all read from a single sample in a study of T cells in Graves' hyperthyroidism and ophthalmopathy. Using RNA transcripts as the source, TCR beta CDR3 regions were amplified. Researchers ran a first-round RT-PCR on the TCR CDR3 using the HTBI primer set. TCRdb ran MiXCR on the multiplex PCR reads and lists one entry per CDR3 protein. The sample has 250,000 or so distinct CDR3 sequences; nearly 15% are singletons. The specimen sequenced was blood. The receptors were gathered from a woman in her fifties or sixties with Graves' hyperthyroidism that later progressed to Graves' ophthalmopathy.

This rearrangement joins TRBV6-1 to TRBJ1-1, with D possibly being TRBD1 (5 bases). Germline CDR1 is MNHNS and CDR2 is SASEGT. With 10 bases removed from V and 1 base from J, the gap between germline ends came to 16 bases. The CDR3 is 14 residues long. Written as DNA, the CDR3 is TGTGCCATCACCGGGACTCTACAGAACACTGAAGCTTTCTTT. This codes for CAITGTLQNTEAFF.

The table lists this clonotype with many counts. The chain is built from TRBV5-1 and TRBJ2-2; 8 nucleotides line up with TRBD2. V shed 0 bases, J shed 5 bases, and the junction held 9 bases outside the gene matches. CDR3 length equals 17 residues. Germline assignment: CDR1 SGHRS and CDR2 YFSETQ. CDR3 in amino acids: CASSLDYAGGGTGELFF. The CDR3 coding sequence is TGCGCCAGCAGCTTGGATTACGCGGGAGGAGGTACCGGGGAGCTGTTTTTT.

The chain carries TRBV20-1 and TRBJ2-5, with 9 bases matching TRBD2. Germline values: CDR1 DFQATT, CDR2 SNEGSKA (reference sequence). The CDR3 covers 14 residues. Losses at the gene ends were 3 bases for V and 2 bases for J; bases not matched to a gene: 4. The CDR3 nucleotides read TGCAGTGCTAGGGCGCTAGCGGGGCAAGAGACCCAGTACTTC. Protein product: CSARALAGQETQYF.

This chain's CDR3 is CASSSDRQGAGELFF. CDR3 DNA: TGTGCCAGCAGCTCGGACAGACAGGGGGCCGGGGAGCTGTTTTTT. V and J are TRBV7-9 and TRBJ2-2, with 9 positions matching TRBD1. Germline assignment: CDR1 SEHNR and CDR2 FQNEAQ (reference sequence). There are 15 residues in the CDR3. Trimming cost V 4 bases and J 6 bases; bases outside gene matches: 6.

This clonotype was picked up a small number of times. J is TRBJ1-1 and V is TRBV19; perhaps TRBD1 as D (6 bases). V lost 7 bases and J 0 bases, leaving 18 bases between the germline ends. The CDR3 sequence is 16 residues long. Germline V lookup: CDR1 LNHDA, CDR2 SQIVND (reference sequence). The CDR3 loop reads CASTLQGKPMNTEAFF. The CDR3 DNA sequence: TGTGCCAGTACCCTCCAGGGGAAGCCCATGAACACTGAAGCTTTCTTT.

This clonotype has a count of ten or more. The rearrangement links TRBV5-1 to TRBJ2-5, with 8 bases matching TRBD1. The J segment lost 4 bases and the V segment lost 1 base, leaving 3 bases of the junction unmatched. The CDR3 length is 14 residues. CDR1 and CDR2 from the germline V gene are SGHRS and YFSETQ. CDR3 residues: CASSLRDRRETQYF. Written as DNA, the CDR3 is TGCGCCAGCAGCTTGAGGGACAGGCGAGAGACCCAGTACTTC.

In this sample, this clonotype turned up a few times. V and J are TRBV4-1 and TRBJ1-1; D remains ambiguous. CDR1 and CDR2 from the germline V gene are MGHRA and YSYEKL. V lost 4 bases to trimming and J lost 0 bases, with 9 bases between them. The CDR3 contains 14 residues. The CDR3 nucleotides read TGCGCCAGCAGCCCCGTGGGATTGAACACTGAAGCTTTCTTT. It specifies CASSPVGLNTEAFF.

The CDR3 reads CASSLGQGDTGELFF. The CDR3 DNA follows: TGTGCCAGCAGCTTGGGACAGGGAGACACCGGGGAGCTGTTTTTT. This chain joins TRBV5-6 and TRBJ2-2; TRBD1 aligns across 7 bases. The CDR3 covers 15 residues. Per the germline V gene, CDR1 is SGHDT and CDR2 is YYEEEE. With 0 bases clipped from V and 3 bases from J, the junction kept 2 bases outside the gene matches. The variable domain in full, with the rest retrieved from reference TRBV5-6 and TRBJ2-2, is DAGVTQSPTHLIKTRGQQVTLRCSPKSGHDTVSWYQQALGQGPQFIFQYYEEEERQRGNFPDRFSGHQFPNYSSELNVNALLLGDSALYLCASSLGQGDTGELFFGEGSRLTVL.

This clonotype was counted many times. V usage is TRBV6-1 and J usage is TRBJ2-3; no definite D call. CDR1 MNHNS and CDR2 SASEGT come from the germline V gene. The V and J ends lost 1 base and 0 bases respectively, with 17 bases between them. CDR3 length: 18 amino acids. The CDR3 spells CASSEEIQAAASTDTQYF. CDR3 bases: TGTGCCAGCAGTGAAGAAATTCAGGCAGCCGCTAGCACAGATACGCAGTATTTT.

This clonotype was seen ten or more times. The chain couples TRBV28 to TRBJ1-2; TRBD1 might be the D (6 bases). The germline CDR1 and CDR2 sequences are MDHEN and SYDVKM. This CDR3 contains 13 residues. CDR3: CAAVGDTYYGYTF. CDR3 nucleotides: TGTGCAGCAGTGGGGGACACATACTATGGCTACACCTTC.

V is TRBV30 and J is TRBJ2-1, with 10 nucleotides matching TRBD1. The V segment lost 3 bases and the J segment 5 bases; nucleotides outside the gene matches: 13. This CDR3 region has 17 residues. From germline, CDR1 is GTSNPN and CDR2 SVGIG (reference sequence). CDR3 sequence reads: CAWSAIPGTGENNEQFF. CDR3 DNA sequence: TGTGCCTGGAGCGCTATTCCCGGGACAGGGGAAAACAATGAGCAGTTCTTC.

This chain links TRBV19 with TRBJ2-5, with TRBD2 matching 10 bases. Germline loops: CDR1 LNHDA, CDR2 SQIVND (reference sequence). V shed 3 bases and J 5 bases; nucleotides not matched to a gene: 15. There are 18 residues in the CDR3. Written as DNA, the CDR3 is TGTGCCAGTAGTATCTCCGGGCCATCACTAGCGGGAATGGAGACCCAGTACTTC. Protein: CASSISGPSLAGMETQYF.

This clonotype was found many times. DNA for the CDR3: TGTGCCACCCAGGACAGTCTACGAGAAGCTTTCTTT. This translates into CATQDSLREAFF. The J gene is TRBJ1-1, the V gene TRBV28; maybe TRBD1 (6 bases). There are 12 residues in the CDR3. V gave up 10 bases and J gave up 8 bases, with 17 bases separating them. Germline CDR1 MDHEN, CDR2 SYDVKM.

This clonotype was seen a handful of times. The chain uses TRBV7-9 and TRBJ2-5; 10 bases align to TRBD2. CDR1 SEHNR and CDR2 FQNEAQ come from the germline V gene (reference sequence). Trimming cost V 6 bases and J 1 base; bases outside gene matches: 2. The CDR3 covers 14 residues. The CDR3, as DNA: TGTGCCAGCAGGCGACTAGCGGGCCAAGAGACCCAGTACTTC. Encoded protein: CASRRLAGQETQYF.

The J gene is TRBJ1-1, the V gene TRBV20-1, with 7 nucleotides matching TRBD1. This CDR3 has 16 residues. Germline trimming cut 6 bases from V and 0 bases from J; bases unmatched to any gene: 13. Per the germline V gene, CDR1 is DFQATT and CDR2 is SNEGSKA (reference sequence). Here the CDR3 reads CSANHIQGTLNTEAFF. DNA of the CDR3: TGCAGTGCAAACCACATACAGGGGACCTTGAACACTGAAGCTTTCTTT.

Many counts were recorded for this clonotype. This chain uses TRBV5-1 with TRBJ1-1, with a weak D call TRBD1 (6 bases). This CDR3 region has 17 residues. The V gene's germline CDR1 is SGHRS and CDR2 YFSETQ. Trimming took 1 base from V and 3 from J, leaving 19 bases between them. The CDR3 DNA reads TGCGCCAGCAGCTTGTATTCCCGGGGGGCTTCGGACACTGAAGCTTTCTTT. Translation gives CASSLYSRGASDTEAFF.

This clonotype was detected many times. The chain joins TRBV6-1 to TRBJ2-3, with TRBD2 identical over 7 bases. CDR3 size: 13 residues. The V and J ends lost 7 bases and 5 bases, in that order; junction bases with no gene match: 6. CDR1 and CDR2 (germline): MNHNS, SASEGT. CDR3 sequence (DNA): TGTGCCAGCACATGGGGGGGGGGAGATACGCAGTATTTT. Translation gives CASTWGGGDTQYF.

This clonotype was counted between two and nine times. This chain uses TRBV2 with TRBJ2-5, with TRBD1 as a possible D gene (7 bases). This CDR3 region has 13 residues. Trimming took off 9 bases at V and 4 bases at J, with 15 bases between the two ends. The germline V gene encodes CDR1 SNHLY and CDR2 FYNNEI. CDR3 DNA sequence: TGTGCCAGTAGAACTCAGGGGGGAGAGACCCAGTACTTC. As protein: CASRTQGGETQYF.

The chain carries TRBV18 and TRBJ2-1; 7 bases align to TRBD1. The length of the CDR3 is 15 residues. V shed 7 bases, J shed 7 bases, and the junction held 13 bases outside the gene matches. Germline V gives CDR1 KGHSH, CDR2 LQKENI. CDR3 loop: CASLPDRAGKNEQFF. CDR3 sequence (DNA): TGTGCCAGCTTACCCGACAGGGCTGGGAAAAATGAGCAGTTCTTC.

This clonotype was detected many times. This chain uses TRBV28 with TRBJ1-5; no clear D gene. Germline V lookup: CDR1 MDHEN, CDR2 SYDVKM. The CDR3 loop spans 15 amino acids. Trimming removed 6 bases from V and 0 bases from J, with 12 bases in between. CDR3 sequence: CASRSGGYSNQPQHF. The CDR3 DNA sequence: TGTGCCAGCAGGTCCGGTGGGTATAGCAATCAGCCCCAGCATTTT.

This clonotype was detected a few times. CDR3 in DNA: TGTGCCAGCAGCCAAAGAATGAGCGACAGGGTAGAGACCCAGTACTTC. Translated: CASSQRMSDRVETQYF. The chain links TRBV4-2 to TRBJ2-5; TRBD1 agrees at 7 bases. Per germline, CDR1 LGHNA and CDR2 YNFKEQ. The CDR3 spans 16 residues. After removal of 2 bases from V and 4 bases from J, the junction contained 10 bases not matched to a gene.